The next 31 T cell receptor beta chains were all read from a single sample in a study of blood T cell repertoires in COVID-19 (dated by TCRdb to 2018 to 2021). The protocol used for the library was the immunoSEQ multiplex PCR assay. Here the immuneACCESS table is served through TCRdb, limited to in-frame sequences with V and J called. Missing clones are a known gap in these copies; in checked studies unresolved V genes cover under half, and the rest lacks a known reason. The sample includes some 200,000 clones, with just over 85% observed a single time. Clones ranked in the top ten supply approximately 5.9% of the sample. Sequenced material: peripheral blood. The receptors were sampled from a man older than 75 with acute or convalescent COVID-19.

This clone has more than one count but fewer than ten. This CDR3 reads CASSRSGGTASPLHF. Here the CDR3 DNA reads TGTGCCAGCAGCCGAAGCGGGGGGACAGCTTCACCCCTCCACTTT. V usage is TRBV11-2 and J usage is TRBJ1-6, with 7 bases identical to TRBD1. The length of the CDR3 is 15 residues. Germline loops: CDR1 SGHAT, CDR2 FQNNGV. Trimming at V came to 5 bases and at J to 9 bases, leaving 10 bases not matched to a gene.

J is TRBJ2-1 and V is TRBV3-1 (or the pseudogene TRBV3-2); 13 nucleotides align to TRBD2. This CDR3 spans 16 amino acids. V was pared by 4 bases and J by 10 bases, with 10 bases of the junction left unmatched. Germline V lookup: CDR1 LGHDT, CDR2 YNNKEL (reference sequence). The CDR3 DNA reads TGTGCCAGCAGCCGCCAGGGCGGACTAGCGGGAGTAGAGCAGTTCTTC. This translates into CASSRQGGLAGVEQFF.

This chain joins TRBV5-6 and TRBJ1-5, with 8 bases lining up with TRBD1. Germline V CDR1 and CDR2: SGHDT, YYEEEE. Unmatched junction bases numbered 8, after V lost 3 bases and J lost 3 bases. The CDR3 is 16 amino acids. The CDR3 is CASSWGGQGLNQPQHF. CDR3 sequence (DNA): TGTGCCAGCAGCTGGGGAGGACAGGGACTCAATCAGCCCCAGCATTTT.

V usage is TRBV24-1 and J usage is TRBJ1-2; the D gene is possibly TRBD1 (5 bases). V was cut by 8 bases and J by 2 bases, with 14 bases left in between. Germline assignment: CDR1 KGHDR and CDR2 SFDVKD. This CDR3 contains 14 residues. The CDR3 DNA reads as TGTGCCACCAATACCAGGGATGGCAACTATGGCTACACCTTC. Residues: CATNTRDGNYGYTF.

The CDR3 nucleotides read TGTGCCTGGAGACACCAGACAGGGGGCCCTCAGCCCCAGCATTTT. Protein sequence: CAWRHQTGGPQPQHF. The genes are TRBV30 and TRBJ1-5, with TRBD1 matching over 10 bases. The CDR3 is 15 residues long. Germline V gene sequence: CDR1 GTSNPN, CDR2 SVGIG (reference sequence). Germline trimming cut 3 bases from V and 6 bases from J; bases unmatched to any gene: 8. The full variable domain, completed using reference TRBV30 and TRBJ1-5, is SQTIHQWPATLVQPVGSPLSLECTVEGTSNPNLYWYRQAAGRGLQLLFYSVGIGQISSEVPQNLSASRPQDRQFILSSKKLLLSDSGFYLCAWRHQTGGPQPQHFGDGTRLSIL.

The V and J genes are TRBV14 and TRBJ1-1; tentative D call: TRBD1 (6 bases). The CDR3 contains 14 residues. Germline V gene sequence: CDR1 SGHDN, CDR2 FVKESK. Trimming left V 4 bases short and J 1 base short, with 10 bases between. The CDR3 DNA reads TGTGCCAGCAGCCTCATGACAGGGAACACTGAAGCTTTCTTT. This encodes CASSLMTGNTEAFF.

The chain carries TRBV7-9 and TRBJ1-4, with D perhaps matching TRBD1 (6 bases). V was cut by 2 bases and J by 4 bases, with 8 bases left in between. Germline CDR1 SEHNR, CDR2 FQNEAQ (reference sequence). The CDR3 totals 14 residues. The CDR3 DNA reads as TGTGCCAGCAGCTTAAGGACAGATAATGAAAAACTGTTTTTT. Translating gives CASSLRTDNEKLFF.

The gene calls are TRBV9 and TRBJ1-2, with TRBD1 as a possible D gene (5 bases). CDR1 and CDR2 from the germline V gene are SGDLS and YYNGEE. The CDR3 covers 12 residues. Trimming shortened V by 5 bases and J by 14 bases, and 19 bases separated the two germline ends. Here the CDR3 reads CASSNSGQGYTF. In nucleotides, the CDR3 is TGTGCCAGCAGTAATAGCGGGCAGGGTTATACCTTC.

The chain is built from TRBV27 and TRBJ2-1; 7 bases align to TRBD2. Germline CDR1 MNHEY, CDR2 SMNVEV (reference sequence). J gave up 5 bases and V 5 bases, and 9 bases lay outside the gene matches. The CDR3 sequence is 15 residues long. The CDR3 region is CASSPPSGNNNEQFF. The CDR3 DNA sequence: TGTGCCAGCAGTCCACCAAGCGGGAACAACAATGAGCAGTTCTTC.

This clone was detected once. V and J are TRBV13 and TRBJ2-7, with 12 bases identical to TRBD1. CDR1 PRHDT and CDR2 FYEKMQ come from the germline V gene (reference sequence). This CDR3 comprises 15 residues. Trimming at V came to 4 bases and at J to 7 bases, leaving 8 bases not matched to a gene. DNA for the CDR3: TGTGCCAGCAGCTACCGGGACAGGGGGCTCGGGGAGCAGTACTTC. Protein product: CASSYRDRGLGEQYF.

The rearrangement joins TRBV19 to TRBJ1-1; 9 nucleotides line up with TRBD1. The trim removed 4 bases at V and 4 bases at J, leaving 13 bases unmatched. Germline-derived CDR1 and CDR2 are LNHDA and SQIVND (reference sequence). The CDR3 spans 17 residues. CDR3 protein: CASSTSPGQGGVTEAFF. In nucleotides, the CDR3 is TGTGCCAGTAGTACATCACCGGGACAGGGTGGGGTCACTGAAGCTTTCTTT.

The CDR3 region has the DNA TGTGCCATCAGTGATGGGCCGAACACTGAAGCTTTCTTT. Translated: CAISDGPNTEAFF. The chain couples TRBV10-3 to TRBJ1-1, with unresolved D. Per the germline V gene, CDR1 is ENHRY and CDR2 is SYGVKD. There are 13 residues in the CDR3. Trimming removed 3 bases from V and 1 base from J, with 6 bases in between.

The chain has TRBV24-1 and TRBJ2-2; 7 nucleotides align to TRBD2. Germline CDR1 is KGHDR and CDR2 is SFDVKD. There are 15 residues in the CDR3. With 3 bases clipped from V and 5 bases from J, the junction kept 5 bases outside the gene matches. CDR3 amino acids: CATSDTEGGTGELFF. In DNA form, the CDR3 reads TGTGCCACCAGTGATACGGAGGGAGGGACCGGGGAGCTGTTTTTT.

Details on this clone: Other nucleotide sequences from this sample produce the same CDR3. In nucleotides, the CDR3 is TGTGCCAGTCGGAGAGGGACGAACACCGGGGAGCTGTTTTTT. It translates to CASRRGTNTGELFF. The genes are TRBV3-1 (or the pseudogene TRBV3-2) and TRBJ2-2, with D tentatively TRBD2 (5 bases). With 9 bases removed from V and 0 bases from J, the gap between germline ends came to 11 bases. The CDR3 is 14 residues long. In germline, CDR1 is LGHDT, CDR2 YNNKEL (reference sequence).

Note on this clone: An end of the junction does not agree with germline; a read error may underlie this. This sequence joins TRBV7-2 and TRBJ2-5; 12 nucleotides agree with TRBD2. Looked up from germline, CDR1 is SGHTA and CDR2 is FQGNSA. The CDR3 is made up of 18 amino acids. In nucleotides, the CDR3 is TGTGCCAGCACCTTAAGAGGGACTAGCGGGCGGGGGGCAGAGACCCAGTACTTC. This gives the protein CASTLRGTSGRGAETQYF.

The genes are TRBV2 and TRBJ2-7; maybe TRBD1 (6 bases). Germline assignment: CDR1 SNHLY and CDR2 FYNNEI. CDR3 length: 13 amino acids. V was trimmed by 7 bases and J by 4 bases, leaving 14 bases between them. CDR3 protein: CASTVGAIYEQYV. In DNA form, the CDR3 reads TGTGCCAGCACCGTGGGGGCTATATACGAGCAGTACGTC.

The rearrangement links TRBV10-3 to TRBJ1-6; 9 bases line up with TRBD1. The junction had 6 bases not matched to a gene; V was cut back by 6 bases and J by 9 bases. This CDR3 spans 14 amino acids. CDR1 and CDR2 (germline): ENHRY, SYGVKD. CDR3 residues: CAISPGQGGSPLHF. Here the CDR3 DNA reads TGTGCCATCAGCCCGGGACAGGGTGGTTCACCCCTCCACTTT.

The rearrangement joins TRBV13 to TRBJ2-7; D is ambiguous. CDR3 length: 13 amino acids. V dropped 5 bases and J dropped 5 bases, with 13 bases sitting between them. Germline CDR1 is PRHDT and CDR2 is FYEKMQ (reference sequence). CDR3 in amino acids: CASSRIVVNEQYF. Here the CDR3 DNA reads TGTGCCAGCAGCCGCATCGTAGTAAACGAGCAGTACTTC. The entire variable domain, with the rest obtained from reference TRBV13 and TRBJ2-7, is as follows: AAGVIQSPRHLIKEKRETATLKCYPIPRHDTVYWYQQGPGQDPQFLISFYEKMQSDKGSIPDRFSAQQFSDYHSELNMSSLELGDSALYFCASSRIVVNEQYFGPGTRLTVT.

Notes on this clone: A read error may account for a junction end that differs from germline. J is TRBJ1-1 and V is TRBV10-1; TRBD1 is a possible D gene (5 bases). This CDR3 region has 16 residues. CDR1 WNHNN and CDR2 SYGVQD come from the germline V gene (reference sequence). The CDR3 DNA follows: TGCGCCAGCTGTGAGTCAAGGTTCGGGCAGGGAAGTGAAGCTTTCTTT. It specifies CASCESRFGQGSEAFF.

This clone showed up just once. This rearrangement joins TRBV2 to TRBJ1-2; D may be TRBD1 (5 bases). Per the germline V gene, CDR1 is SNHLY and CDR2 is FYNNEI. Trimming removed 3 bases at V and 3 bases at J, with 14 bases between. The CDR3 totals 15 residues. The CDR3 DNA reads as TGTGCCAGCAGTGACCCGGGGGTGATCGACTATGGCTACACCTTC. Protein sequence: CASSDPGVIDYGYTF.

The rearrangement joins TRBV7-4 to TRBJ2-7; possibly TRBD1 for D (7 bases). The germline gives CDR1 SGHVT, CDR2 SQSDAQ. The CDR3 loop spans 19 amino acids. V shed 4 bases and J shed 1 base, with 26 bases lying between them. In DNA form, the CDR3 reads TGTGCCAGCAGCTCTGCTAGCTTGGCCAGGGGGGTGAGGTCCTACGAGCAGTACGTC. The encoded protein is CASSSASLARGVRSYEQYV.

This chain connects TRBV11-3 to TRBJ1-2; possibly TRBD1 for D (6 bases). The V end lost 1 base, the J end lost 4 bases, and 13 bases lay between the germline ends. The CDR3 consists of 15 residues. Germline V gene data show CDR1 as SGHNT and CDR2 as YENEEA. The CDR3 DNA reads TGTGCCAGCAGCTTAGGACTTACAGGGCTCTATGGCTACACCTTC. It codes for CASSLGLTGLYGYTF.

V usage is TRBV30 and J usage is TRBJ2-3, with D uncertain. Trimming cost V 4 bases and J 4 bases, with 21 bases left between them. There are 16 residues in the CDR3. The germline V gene encodes CDR1 GTSNPN and CDR2 SVGIG (reference sequence). For the CDR3, the DNA is TGTGCCTGGACGCCCGCCGCAGTGGTATCTGCAGATACGCAGTATTTT. Translated, it gives CAWTPAAVVSADTQYF.

The chain is built from TRBV24-1 and TRBJ2-1, with D possibly TRBD2 on 5 matching bases. From germline, CDR1 is KGHDR and CDR2 SFDVKD. Trimming pared 3 bases from V and 5 bases from J, leaving 13 bases between. The CDR3 has 15 residues. The CDR3 sequence is CATSDAADFDNEQFF. The CDR3 DNA sequence: TGTGCCACCAGTGATGCCGCGGACTTTGACAATGAGCAGTTCTTC.

The chain links TRBV5-1 to TRBJ2-1, with TRBD1 matching over 9 bases. The ends lost 4 bases at V and 0 bases at J; junction bases unmatched: 8. CDR3 length: 17 residues. Germline CDR1 is SGHRS and CDR2 is YFSETQ. The CDR3 spells CASSSTGGPSSYNEQFF. CDR3 in DNA: TGCGCCAGCAGCAGCACAGGGGGCCCAAGCTCCTACAATGAGCAGTTCTTC.

This rearrangement joins TRBV12-3 or TRBV12-4 to TRBJ1-2, with D tentatively TRBD1 (5 bases). CDR3 size: 12 residues. V lost 6 bases and J lost 11, with 16 bases in between. The CDR3: CASSIDSPGYTF. For the CDR3, the DNA is TGTGCCAGCAGCATCGACAGCCCAGGGTACACCTTC.

The V gene is TRBV27, the J gene TRBJ1-4; TRBD1 agrees at 7 bases. Germline V gene sequence: CDR1 MNHEY, CDR2 SMNVEV (reference sequence). V lost 2 bases, J lost 4 bases, and 10 bases stayed unmatched. The CDR3 length is 17 residues. DNA of the CDR3: TGTGCCAGCAGTTTAATGGGACAGAGTGTGGTTAATGAAAAACTGTTTTTT. Amino acid sequence: CASSLMGQSVVNEKLFF.

This clone was found a few times. This chain connects TRBV3-1 (or the pseudogene TRBV3-2) to TRBJ2-3, with a possible D match to TRBD2 (7 bases). Looked up from germline, CDR1 is LGHDT and CDR2 is YNNKEL (reference sequence). The CDR3 is 16 amino acids. The V end lost 5 bases, the J end lost 5 bases, and 20 bases lay between the germline ends. CDR3 nucleotide sequence: TGTGCCAGCAGCGCGAGGGGGGGAGGGCCTTTAGATACGCAGTATTTT. Amino acids: CASSARGGGPLDTQYF.

The chain carries TRBV27 and TRBJ2-7; maybe TRBD2 (5 bases). Deletions cut 0 bases from V and 3 bases from J, with 6 bases between. Germline CDR1 reads MNHEY; CDR2 reads SMNVEV (reference sequence). This CDR3 region has 13 residues. The CDR3 nucleotides read TGTGCCAGCAGTTTATCGGAGGTCTACGAGCAGTACTTC. Encoded protein: CASSLSEVYEQYF.

This chain uses TRBV11-3 with TRBJ2-1, with TRBD1 matching 12 bases. With V trimmed by 5 bases and J by 8 bases, 7 bases remained unmatched. This CDR3 contains 15 residues. Germline CDR1 SGHNT, CDR2 YENEEA. The CDR3 loop reads CASSQGQGAYDEQFF. The CDR3 region has the DNA TGTGCCAGCAGCCAGGGACAGGGGGCCTATGATGAGCAGTTCTTC.

In this sample, this clone turned up once. The genes are TRBV11-3 and TRBJ1-5; D remains unclear. V was cut by 2 bases and J by 6 bases, with 17 bases left in between. CDR1 is SGHNT and CDR2 is YENEEA in the germline V gene. This CDR3 has 16 amino acids. In nucleotides, the CDR3 is TGTGCCAGCAGCTTACTCACTCTCGGGGTCGCTCAGCCCCAGCATTTT. Residues: CASSLLTLGVAQPQHF.